This TCR beta chain comes out of a study of identical twins (dated by TCRdb to about 2016). With regard to the full study: The study deep-sequenced TCR alpha and beta repertoires from monozygotic twins, unrelated adults of various ages and cord blood to test whether fetal clonotypes persist. To rule out contamination, replicate twin experiments were performed at different times with different library preparation protocols. Overall results and qualifications from the work: Because the same donors could not be followed over many years, conclusions were based on cross-sectional statistical analysis. Compared with coincidental sharing between unrelated individuals, an excess of low generation-probability sequences was observed among out-of-frame TCR alpha sequences shared between twins. Fewer insertions were carried by abundant cord blood beta clonotypes, a similar but weaker trend appeared in young adult naive repertoires, and no such trend appeared in memory repertoires. Excess twin sharing in beta out-of-frame sequences was weaker because fewer shared sequences lowered the signal-to-noise ratio. Invariant T cells such as MAIT and iNKT could partly confound zero-insertion analyses, although diverse VJ usage argued against such confounding for most clonotypes. In monozygotic twins, recombination models systematically underestimated out-of-frame TCR alpha sharing, but the models matched the sharing seen between unrelated individuals.

To prepare the library, 5' RACE was applied. This sample was sequenced with an Illumina HiSeq 2000. Template switching introduced a universal primer binding site; the final cDNA contained a unique molecular identifier, enabling accurate counting of TCR cDNA molecules. Specific primers in the conserved constant-segment region were used to synthesize first-strand cDNA for TCR alpha and beta chains. To control for contamination, every cDNA library carried two barcodes: a SMART-Mk sample barcode plus Illumina barcodes. TruSeq adapter sequences, together with Illumina sample barcodes, were added in two successive PCR steps. The TCR alpha and beta cDNA libraries were sequenced on the Illumina HiSeq platform using custom primers. The original pipeline was this. Raw reads were processed with MiGEC to extract unique molecular identifiers, and MiXCR was used to determine CDR3 positions. Recombination models were inferred per individual with the repgenHMM and IGoR tools using an EM algorithm. Shared clonotypes were analyzed with the tcR package in R, and sharing was normalized by the product of cloneset sizes. To study raw recombination free of thymic and clonal selection effects, out-of-frame nonproductive sequences were analyzed. In TCRdb, the public reads were trimmed at Q25 with fastp and aligned with MiXCR, with productive beta chains retained. Each record represents a unique CDR3 protein, reported with the most common genes and DNA among its rows. The V and J calls were not made by the authors but by TCRdb's processing. For this sample the table gives a few hundred thousand distinct CDR3 sequences, of which roughly 9% were detected only once. The ten largest make up roughly 8.7% of the sample.

All donors were healthy Caucasians. Three unrelated non-twin adults were additionally sequenced: a male aged 18 to 29, a male aged 50 to 59 and a female aged 50 to 59. Miltenyi CD45RO+ enrichment and human naive T-cell isolation kits were used to isolate memory (CD45RO+) and naive T cells from PBMC. The CDR3 runs 14 residues from the cysteine to the phenylalanine. Just the 42-base CDR3 DNA is kept, in frame starting at base 1. The junction shows trimming of 5 bases on V and 5 bases on J, plus 15 bases between the germline ends. CDR1 and CDR2 (KGHSH, LQKENI) derive from the germline V gene. As regards this clonotype: Which antigen it targets is not known. It has no much larger one-base neighbor in the sample; base qualities were not kept.

The rearrangement combines TRBV18 with TRBJ2-5, with no confident D gene call. This TCR was sampled from a woman aged 50 to 60 in good health. The sequenced sample was naive T cells sorted from blood. The cell subset or site label here, explained by the study, means: cells isolated with a human naive T-cell isolation kit. The CDR3 here reads CASSSTSPQETQYF. The nucleotide sequence reads TGTGCCAGCTCATCCACGTCCCCCCAGGAGACCCAGTACTTC.